The T cell receptor (beta chain) described here comes from a study of blood T cells in healthy people across ages. General observations from the study: Higher diversity and more naive CD4+ cells were features of long-lived donors, compared to aged donors.

This clonotype was picked up one time. Its antigen is as yet unknown. The junction departs from the called germline gene at one end, perhaps through a read error. Primed by a sample-barcoded 5' primer and a J-beta primer mix, a second PCR proceeded for 7 to 11 cycles. TCRdb reprocessed the 5' RACE reads via MiXCR and lists one record per CDR3 protein. The data contain around 1,500,000 distinct CDR3 sequences, 25% to 30% of them singletons. The CDR3 covers 14 residues. Germline V lookup: CDR1 SGHRS, CDR2 YFSETQ. This chain links TRBV5-1 with TRBJ2-5; D is perhaps TRBD1 (6 bases). The sequencing sample was made of blood. The clonotype was recovered from a woman in her 30s in good health. This CDR3 is CASSPGEGRETLYF. DNA for the CDR3: TGCGCCAGCAGCCCAGGGGAAGGGCGAGAGACCCTGTACTTC.